The clone carrying this TCR beta chain showed up many times. The sample's treatment: PENTA 11 planned treatment interruption arm or continuous ART arm. The germline V gene encodes CDR1 MDHEN and CDR2 SYDVKM. Germline trimming cut 6 bases from V and 0 bases from J; bases unmatched to any gene: 4. The CDR3 has 15 amino acids. A 3' RACE protocol on RNA, with unique molecular identifiers, produced the TCR library. Each CDR3 protein gets one entry after TCRdb re-called the 3' RACE reads with MiXCR. In the table there are approximately 16,000 distinct CDR3 sequences, around 3.5% of which are singletons. The data originate from a study of HIV-infected children after antiretroviral therapy interruption. Study as a whole: EBV and CMV exposure was recorded in most children. Weeks 0, 12, interruption end (24 or 48), and about 3 years post-study gave interruption-arm samples.

J is TRBJ2-1 and V is TRBV28, with 8 nucleotides matching TRBD2. This TCR derives from a pool of human donors with HIV. Sequences were derived from CD45RO+ CD8+ T cells from PBMCs, pooled from several time points, sampled from a donor given antiretroviral therapy, either interrupted or continuous. Noted subset: memory CD8+ CD45RO+ CD45RA- T cells. The CDR3 DNA sequence: TGTGCCAGCAGCCCCGGGACTAGCTCCTACAATGAGCAGTTCTTC. Its protein product is CASSPGTSSYNEQFF. Drawing the rest from reference TRBV28 and TRBJ2-1, the complete variable domain is DVKVTQSSRYLVKRTGEKVFLECVQDMDHENMFWYRQDPGLGLRLIYFSYDVKMKEKGDIPEGYSVSREKKERFSLILESASTNQTSMYLCASSPGTSSYNEQFFGPGTRLTVL.